The 27 T cell receptor beta chains given below trace back to one sample, sequenced in a study of blood T cell repertoires in COVID-19 (dated by TCRdb to about 2020). The protocol used for the library was the immunoSEQ multiplex PCR assay. TCRdb limited this immuneACCESS table to in-frame rearrangements with V and J called. A share of clones is missing; checked studies link under half to unresolved V genes, and the rest is unexplained. Across this sample there are approximately 160,000 clones, with roughly 84% seen only once. Roughly an eighth of the sample goes to the ten largest clones. The sample consisted of peripheral blood. The receptors shown here come from a man aged 18 to 30 with active or convalescent COVID-19.

The chain links TRBV7-2 to TRBJ2-5; D is perhaps TRBD1 (6 bases). The V gene lost 0 bases and the J gene lost 7 bases, with 18 bases spanning the gap. Germline CDR1 is SGHTA and CDR2 is FQGNSA. The CDR3 runs 16 residues. The CDR3 DNA reads as TGTGCCAGCAGCTTAGCGCTCGGGGTAGGGGGTCTGACCCAGTACTTC. It codes for CASSLALGVGGLTQYF.

The sample holds one count of this clone. The V call is TRBV5-4, the J call TRBJ1-3; tentative D call: TRBD1 (6 bases). V lost 3 bases to trimming and J lost 2 bases, with 12 bases between them. The CDR3 contains 15 residues. Germline assignment: CDR1 SGHNT and CDR2 YYREEE (reference sequence). Here the CDR3 DNA reads TGTGCCAGCAGCTATCCGGGACAAGCTGGAAACACCATATATTTT. Protein product: CASSYPGQAGNTIYF.

The chain carries TRBV2 and TRBJ2-4, with 7 bases matching TRBD1. The CDR3 sequence is 13 residues long. Trimming took 4 bases from V and 7 from J; bases not matched to a gene: 4. The germline V gene has CDR1 SNHLY and CDR2 FYNNEI. The CDR3: CASSGQGLNIQYF. DNA for the CDR3: TGTGCCAGCAGTGGACAGGGTCTCAACATTCAGTACTTC.

The chain employs TRBV6-2 or TRBV6-3 and TRBJ2-7, with TRBD2 as a possible D gene (6 bases). The V gene lost 5 bases and the J gene lost 5 bases, with 19 bases spanning the gap. This CDR3 comprises 15 residues. Germline V gene sequence: CDR1 MNHEY, CDR2 SVGEGT. The CDR3 protein is CASSGRPGIVDEQYF. CDR3 nucleotide sequence: TGTGCCAGCAGTGGGAGGCCAGGGATCGTGGACGAGCAGTACTTC.

This chain joins TRBV7-2 and TRBJ1-1, with unresolved D. Germline assignment: CDR1 SGHTA and CDR2 FQGNSA. The V end lost 2 bases, the J end lost 6 bases, and 16 bases lay between the germline ends. The CDR3 length is 15 residues. CDR3 amino acids: CASSLRWQIQAEAFF. DNA of the CDR3: TGTGCCAGCAGCTTAAGGTGGCAAATTCAGGCTGAAGCTTTCTTT.

This chain connects TRBV6-2 or TRBV6-3 to TRBJ2-7, with 9 bases that match TRBD2. Per the germline V gene, CDR1 is MNHEY and CDR2 is SVGEGT. The CDR3 is 15 residues long. V dropped 5 bases and J dropped 6; count of bases not matched to a gene: 11. CDR3: CASSADAGGPGEQYF. The CDR3 region has the DNA TGTGCCAGCAGTGCCGACGCGGGAGGGCCGGGCGAGCAGTACTTC.

This sequence joins TRBV10-1 and TRBJ1-1; 7 bases match TRBD1. The germline gives CDR1 WNHNN, CDR2 SYGVQD (reference sequence). CDR3 length: 13 amino acids. V dropped 4 bases and J dropped 6; count of bases not matched to a gene: 5. CDR3 nucleotides: TGCGCCAGCAGTGTTACAGGGGCCGCTGAAGCTTTCTTT. It specifies CASSVTGAAEAFF.

V and J are TRBV19 and TRBJ1-5, with D tentatively TRBD1 (5 bases). The CDR3 runs to 16 residues. Germline V gene data show CDR1 as LNHDA and CDR2 as SQIVND (reference sequence). V was trimmed by 5 bases and J by 7 bases, leaving 21 bases between them. CDR3 nucleotide sequence: TGTGCCAGTAGTTGGGATCAGGGAGGGACGCGCCAGCCCCAGCATTTT. As protein: CASSWDQGGTRQPQHF.

J is TRBJ1-5 and V is TRBV28; a possible D gene is TRBD1 (6 bases). The CDR3 has 16 amino acids. V shed 7 bases and J shed 4 bases, with 20 bases lying between them. In germline, CDR1 is MDHEN, CDR2 SYDVKM. The CDR3 loop is CASNPPGDYRNQPQHF. CDR3 DNA: TGTGCCAGCAACCCGCCAGGGGACTACAGGAATCAGCCCCAGCATTTT.

The DNA of the CDR3 is TGCGCCAGCAGCCAAGGCCTCTCGGCAGGCCAAGAGACCCAGTACTTC. Protein sequence: CASSQGLSAGQETQYF. V gene TRBV4-3 combines with J gene TRBJ2-5, with no clear D. Germline V CDR1 and CDR2: LGHNA, YSLEER. This CDR3 is built from 16 residues. Trimming took off 1 base at V and 1 base at J, with 13 bases between the two ends.

This clone was counted between two and nine times. The genes are TRBV2 and TRBJ1-2; 7 bases map to TRBD1. V lost 6 bases to trimming and J lost 4 bases; unmatched junction nucleotides: 17. This CDR3 comprises 17 residues. Germline V gene lookup returns CDR1 SNHLY and CDR2 FYNNEI. The CDR3 DNA is TGTGCCAGCAGGGATGAAAGGGATGGGGACAGCTTCTATGGCTACACCTTC. This encodes CASRDERDGDSFYGYTF.

The V call is TRBV10-2, the J call TRBJ1-5; D is unclear. The CDR3 extends over 15 amino acids. The V and J ends lost 1 base and 5 bases respectively, with 12 bases between them. Germline CDR1 and CDR2: WSHSY and SAAADI. DNA of the CDR3: TGCGCCAGCAGTGAGTGGGTGTCAGGCCATCAGCCCCAGCATTTT. The encoded protein is CASSEWVSGHQPQHF.

CDR3 in DNA: TGCGCCAGCAGCCGCGGGCCCCGGGACACTGAAGCTTTCTTT. Translating it yields CASSRGPRDTEAFF. This chain joins TRBV4-1 and TRBJ1-1; no definite D call. The CDR3 extends over 14 amino acids. Germline values: CDR1 MGHRA, CDR2 YSYEKL. V lost 4 bases and J 3 bases, leaving 12 bases between the germline ends.

The rearrangement joins TRBV19 to TRBJ1-1; 7 bases match TRBD1. CDR1 is LNHDA, CDR2 SQIVND, per germline (reference sequence). This CDR3 region has 15 residues. Unmatched junction bases numbered 10, after V lost 8 bases and J lost 1 base. CDR3 sequence: CASLERDRGNTEAFF. CDR3 nucleotide sequence: TGTGCCAGTTTGGAACGGGACAGAGGGAACACTGAAGCTTTCTTT.

The gene calls are TRBV5-6 and TRBJ1-6; no reliable D call. V lost 5 bases to trimming and J lost 10 bases, with 19 bases between them. The germline V gene has CDR1 SGHDT and CDR2 YYEEEE. The CDR3 has 15 amino acids. The CDR3 sequence is CASSPAGEGSSPLHF. Here the CDR3 DNA reads TGTGCCAGCAGTCCCGCTGGAGAGGGATCCTCACCCCTCCACTTT.

The chain joins TRBV4-1 to TRBJ2-7; D possibly corresponds to TRBD2 (5 bases). The CDR3 extends over 15 amino acids. CDR1 and CDR2 (germline): MGHRA, YSYEKL. The V gene lost 4 bases and the J gene lost 1 base, with 14 bases spanning the gap. The CDR3 protein is CASSLEPRRSYEQYF. The CDR3 DNA reads TGCGCCAGCAGCCTGGAGCCGCGGAGGTCCTACGAGCAGTACTTC.

This chain joins TRBV20-1 and TRBJ1-3; D is undetermined. There are 11 residues in the CDR3. Per germline, CDR1 DFQATT and CDR2 SNEGSKA (reference sequence). The V and J ends lost 4 bases and 3 bases respectively, with 4 bases between them. The CDR3 loop reads CSATIGNTIYF. The CDR3 nucleotides read TGCAGTGCTACCATTGGAAACACCATATATTTT.

The genes are TRBV6-8 and TRBJ2-3; possibly TRBD2 for D (6 bases). From germline, CDR1 is MNHGY and CDR2 SAAAGT. This CDR3 has 16 residues. V lost 8 bases and J 0 bases, leaving 18 bases between the germline ends. This chain's CDR3 is CASPKPRDSSTDTQYF. In DNA, the CDR3 is TGTGCCAGCCCCAAACCCCGGGACTCAAGCACAGATACGCAGTATTTT.

The CDR3 DNA reads TGTGCCTCTCAACAAGTGGCGGGAGTCATTGAGCAGTTCTTC. Residues: CASQQVAGVIEQFF. The rearrangement links TRBV6-5 to TRBJ2-1, with TRBD2 matching over 7 bases. V was clipped by 11 bases and J by 9 bases; unmatched bases: 16. CDR1 and CDR2 (germline): MNHEY, SVGAGI. There are 14 residues in the CDR3.

The gene calls are TRBV7-9 and TRBJ1-2, with D uncertain. The CDR3 runs to 14 residues. Trimming pared 0 bases from V and 2 bases from J, leaving 7 bases between. Looked up from germline, CDR1 is SEHNR and CDR2 is FQNEAQ (reference sequence). CDR3 sequence: CASSLALLNYGYTF. CDR3 sequence (DNA): TGTGCCAGCAGCTTAGCGCTACTGAACTATGGCTACACCTTC.

The rearrangement uses TRBV6-4 and TRBJ2-3; 8 positions match TRBD2. The CDR3 is 14 residues long. With 2 bases clipped from V and 2 bases from J, the junction kept 0 bases outside the gene matches. Germline lookup yields CDR1 MRHNA and CDR2 SNTAGT. The DNA of the CDR3 is TGTGCCAGCAGTGACGGACTAGCCACAGATACGCAGTATTTT. Protein product: CASSDGLATDTQYF.

The chain joins TRBV9 to TRBJ2-2, with 11 bases that match TRBD2. V shed 5 bases and J 3 bases; nucleotides not matched to a gene: 3. Looked up from germline, CDR1 is SGDLS and CDR2 is YYNGEE. CDR3 length: 15 amino acids. DNA of the CDR3: TGTGCCAGCAGTGGGACTAGCGGTCACACCGGGGAGCTGTTTTTT. Translating gives CASSGTSGHTGELFF.

This chain connects TRBV20-1 to TRBJ1-4; D uncertain. Per germline, CDR1 DFQATT and CDR2 SNEGSKA (reference sequence). V gave up 7 bases and J gave up 8 bases, with 11 bases separating them. There are 11 residues in the CDR3. In DNA form, the CDR3 reads TGCAGTGGGAGTGCGGGGGAAAAACTGTTTTTT. Encoded protein: CSGSAGEKLFF.

The chain is built from TRBV2 and TRBJ1-1; D might be TRBD1 (5 bases). V was cut by 4 bases and J by 1 base, with 7 bases left in between. CDR1 SNHLY and CDR2 FYNNEI come from the germline V gene. CDR3 length: 13 amino acids. Written as DNA, the CDR3 is TGTGCCAGCAGTGCTGACAGGAACACTGAAGCTTTCTTT. Protein: CASSADRNTEAFF.

A word on this clone: In the same sample, other DNA sequences code for this CDR3. The chain employs TRBV5-4 and TRBJ1-2; TRBD1 might be the D (6 bases). Germline CDR1 SGHNT, CDR2 YYREEE (reference sequence). Trimming removed 0 bases from V and 4 bases from J, with 7 bases in between. The CDR3 extends over 13 amino acids. CDR3 residues: CASSLDRVYGYTF. The DNA for the CDR3 is TGTGCCAGCAGCTTGGACAGGGTCTATGGCTACACCTTC. Based on the CDR3 plus reference TRBV5-4 and TRBJ1-2, the full variable domain is ETGVTQSPTHLIKTRGQQVTLRCSSQSGHNTVSWYQQALGQGPQFIFQYYREEENGRGNFPPRFSGLQFPNYSSELNVNALELDDSALYLCASSLDRVYGYTFGSGTRLTVV.

This chain links TRBV6-6 with TRBJ1-2; 8 bases fit TRBD1. Trimming cost V 2 bases and J 1 base; bases outside gene matches: 3. Germline V CDR1 and CDR2: MNHNY, SVGAGI (reference sequence). This CDR3 is 15 amino acids long. The chain's CDR3 is CASSYIGQGNYGYTF. The CDR3 coding sequence is TGTGCCAGCAGTTACATTGGACAGGGTAACTATGGCTACACCTTC.

This clone was seen more than once but under ten times. The V gene is TRBV7-8, the J gene TRBJ1-1; 9 bases line up with TRBD1. V gave up 5 bases and J gave up 1 base; unmatched junction bases: 5. The germline gives CDR1 SGHVS, CDR2 FQNEAQ. CDR3 length equals 15 residues. The CDR3 sequence is CASSRKTGGNTEAFF. Here the CDR3 DNA reads TGTGCCAGCAGCAGAAAGACAGGGGGGAACACTGAAGCTTTCTTT.